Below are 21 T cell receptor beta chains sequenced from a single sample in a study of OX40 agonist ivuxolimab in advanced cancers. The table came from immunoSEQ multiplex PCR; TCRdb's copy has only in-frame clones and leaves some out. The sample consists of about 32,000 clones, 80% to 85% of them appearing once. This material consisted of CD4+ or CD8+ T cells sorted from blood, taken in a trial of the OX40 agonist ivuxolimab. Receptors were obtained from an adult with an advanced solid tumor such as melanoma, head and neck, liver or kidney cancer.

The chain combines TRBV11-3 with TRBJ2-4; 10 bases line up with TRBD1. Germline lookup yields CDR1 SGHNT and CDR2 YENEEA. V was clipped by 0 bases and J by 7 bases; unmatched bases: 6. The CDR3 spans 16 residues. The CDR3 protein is CASSLEDRGLGNIQYF. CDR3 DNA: TGTGCCAGCAGCTTAGAGGACAGGGGGTTGGGTAACATTCAGTACTTC.

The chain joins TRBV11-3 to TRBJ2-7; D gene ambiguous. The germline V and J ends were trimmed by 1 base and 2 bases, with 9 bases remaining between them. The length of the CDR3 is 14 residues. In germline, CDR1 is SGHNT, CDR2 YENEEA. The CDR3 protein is CASSLAGRTYEQYF. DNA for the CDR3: TGTGCCAGCAGCTTAGCGGGCAGAACCTACGAGCAGTACTTC.

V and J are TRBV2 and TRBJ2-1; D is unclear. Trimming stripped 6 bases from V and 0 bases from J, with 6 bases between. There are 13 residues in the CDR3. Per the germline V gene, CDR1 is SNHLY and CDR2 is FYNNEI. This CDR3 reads CASRRSSYNEQFF. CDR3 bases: TGTGCCAGCAGGCGTTCCTCCTACAATGAGCAGTTCTTC.

The CDR3 nucleotides are TGCGCCAGCAGCTTGTTGAGGGGAGAGATCACTGAAGCTTTCTTT. It specifies CASSLLRGEITEAFF. The chain carries TRBV5-1 and TRBJ1-1; weak D call: TRBD1 (5 bases). Per the germline V gene, CDR1 is SGHRS and CDR2 is YFSETQ. The CDR3 totals 15 residues. V gave up 1 base and J gave up 4 bases, with 14 bases separating them. Full variable domain (missing parts from reference TRBV5-1 and TRBJ1-1): KAGVTQTPRYLIKTRGQQVTLSCSPISGHRSVSWYQQTPGQGLQFLFEYFSETQRNKGNFPGRFSGRQFSNSRSEMNVSTLELGDSALYLCASSLLRGEITEAFFGQGTRLTVV.

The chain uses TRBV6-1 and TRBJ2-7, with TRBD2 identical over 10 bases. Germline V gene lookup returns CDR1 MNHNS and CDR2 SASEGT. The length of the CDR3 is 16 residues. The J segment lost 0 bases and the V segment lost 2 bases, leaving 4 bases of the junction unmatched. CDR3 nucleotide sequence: TGTGCCAGCAGTGAACTAGCGGGAGAGCCCTCCTACGAGCAGTACTTC. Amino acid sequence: CASSELAGEPSYEQYF.

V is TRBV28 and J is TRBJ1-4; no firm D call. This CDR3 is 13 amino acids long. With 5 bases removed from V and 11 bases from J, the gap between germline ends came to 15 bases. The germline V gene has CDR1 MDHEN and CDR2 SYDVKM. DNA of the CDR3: TGTGCCAGCAGTGCTGACCCGGGCCTGAAACTGTTTTTT. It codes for CASSADPGLKLFF.

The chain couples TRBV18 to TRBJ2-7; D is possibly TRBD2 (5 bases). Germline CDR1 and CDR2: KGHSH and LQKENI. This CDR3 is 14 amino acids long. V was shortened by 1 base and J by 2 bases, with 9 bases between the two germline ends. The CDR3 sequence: CASSPQDGAYEQYF. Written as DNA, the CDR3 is TGTGCCAGCTCACCACAGGACGGGGCCTACGAGCAGTACTTC.

The CDR3 DNA sequence: TGTGCCAGCACCAGAGACAGGGTCCAAGAGACCCAGTACTTC. Translation gives CASTRDRVQETQYF. The rearrangement joins TRBV7-2 to TRBJ2-5, with 7 bases matching TRBD1. J was trimmed by 1 base and V by 7 bases; bases with no gene match: 6. The CDR3 spans 14 residues. The germline CDR1 and CDR2 sequences are SGHTA and FQGNSA.

CDR3 bases: TGTGCCAGCAGGGGAGGGGCCAACGTCCTGACTTTC. Translation gives CASRGGANVLTF. The V gene is TRBV9, the J gene TRBJ2-6; D remains ambiguous. Germline V lookup: CDR1 SGDLS, CDR2 YYNGEE. V lost 5 bases and J lost 4, with 4 bases in between. This CDR3 has 12 residues.

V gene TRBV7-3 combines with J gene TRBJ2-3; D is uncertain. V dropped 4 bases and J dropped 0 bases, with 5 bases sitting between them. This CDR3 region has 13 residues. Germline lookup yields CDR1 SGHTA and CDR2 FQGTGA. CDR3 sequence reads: CASSSTSTDTQYF. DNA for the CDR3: TGTGCCAGCAGCTCGACTAGCACAGATACGCAGTATTTT.

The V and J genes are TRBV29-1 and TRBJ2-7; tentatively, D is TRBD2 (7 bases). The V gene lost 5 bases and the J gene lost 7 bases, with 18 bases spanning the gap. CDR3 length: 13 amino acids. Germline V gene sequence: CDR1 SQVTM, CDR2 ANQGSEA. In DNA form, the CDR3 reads TGCAGCGTTAGCGGGACACCCTTAGGGGAGCAGTACTTC. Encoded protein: CSVSGTPLGEQYF.

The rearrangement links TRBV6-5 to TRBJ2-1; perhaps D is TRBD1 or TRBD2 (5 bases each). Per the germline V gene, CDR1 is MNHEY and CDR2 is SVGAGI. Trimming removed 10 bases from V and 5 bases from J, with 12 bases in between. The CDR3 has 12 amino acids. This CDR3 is CATRWGNNEQFF. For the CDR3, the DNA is TGTGCCACCCGATGGGGGAACAATGAGCAGTTCTTC.

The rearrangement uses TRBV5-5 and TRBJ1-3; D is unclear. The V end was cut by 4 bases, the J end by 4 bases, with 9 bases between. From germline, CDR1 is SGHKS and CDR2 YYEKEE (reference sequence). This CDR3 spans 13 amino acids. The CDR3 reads CASSPEEGNTIYF. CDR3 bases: TGTGCCAGCAGCCCGGAGGAGGGAAACACCATATATTTT.

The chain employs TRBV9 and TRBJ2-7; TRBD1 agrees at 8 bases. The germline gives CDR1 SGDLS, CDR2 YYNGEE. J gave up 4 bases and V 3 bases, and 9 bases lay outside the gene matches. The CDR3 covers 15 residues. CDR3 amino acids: CASSAAGTGSYEQYF. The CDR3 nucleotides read TGTGCCAGCAGCGCGGCCGGGACAGGATCTTACGAGCAGTACTTC.

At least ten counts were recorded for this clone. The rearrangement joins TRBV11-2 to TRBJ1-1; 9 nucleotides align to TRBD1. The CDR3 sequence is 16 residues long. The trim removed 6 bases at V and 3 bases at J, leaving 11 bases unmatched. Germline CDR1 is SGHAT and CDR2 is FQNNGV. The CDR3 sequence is CASSYGTGIGDTEAFF. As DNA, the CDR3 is TGTGCCAGCAGTTACGGGACAGGGATTGGGGACACTGAAGCTTTCTTT.

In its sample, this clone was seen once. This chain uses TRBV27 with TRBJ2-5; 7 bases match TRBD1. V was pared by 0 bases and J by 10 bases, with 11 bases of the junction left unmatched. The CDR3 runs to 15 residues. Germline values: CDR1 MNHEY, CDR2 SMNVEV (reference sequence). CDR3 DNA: TGTGCCAGCAGTTTATCGACAGGGTCACCTCGGGACCAGTACTTC. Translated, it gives CASSLSTGSPRDQYF.

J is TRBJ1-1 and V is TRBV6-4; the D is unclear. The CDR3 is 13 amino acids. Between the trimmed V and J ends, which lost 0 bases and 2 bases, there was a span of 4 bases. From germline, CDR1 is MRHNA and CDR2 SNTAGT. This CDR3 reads CASSDSDNTEAFF. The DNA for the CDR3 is TGTGCCAGCAGTGACTCGGACAACACTGAAGCTTTCTTT.

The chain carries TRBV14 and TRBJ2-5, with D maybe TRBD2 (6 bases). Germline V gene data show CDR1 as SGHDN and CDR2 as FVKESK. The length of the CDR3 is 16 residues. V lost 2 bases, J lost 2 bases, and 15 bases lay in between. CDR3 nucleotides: TGTGCCAGCAGCCAACTCCAGCGGAGGGAACAAGAGACCCAGTACTTC. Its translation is CASSQLQRREQETQYF.

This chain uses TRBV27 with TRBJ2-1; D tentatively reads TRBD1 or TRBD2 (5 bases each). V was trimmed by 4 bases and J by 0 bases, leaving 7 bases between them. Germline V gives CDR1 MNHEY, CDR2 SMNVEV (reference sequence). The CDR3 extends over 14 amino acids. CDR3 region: CASSSGTSYNEQFF. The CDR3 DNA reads TGTGCCAGCAGTTCCGGGACCTCCTACAATGAGCAGTTCTTC.

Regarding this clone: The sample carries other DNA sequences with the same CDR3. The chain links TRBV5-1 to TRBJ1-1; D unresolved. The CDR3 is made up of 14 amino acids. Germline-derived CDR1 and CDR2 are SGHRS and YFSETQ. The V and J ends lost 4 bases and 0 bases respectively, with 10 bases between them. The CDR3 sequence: CASSLGIMNTEAFF. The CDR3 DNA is TGCGCCAGCAGCCTGGGTATCATGAACACTGAAGCTTTCTTT.

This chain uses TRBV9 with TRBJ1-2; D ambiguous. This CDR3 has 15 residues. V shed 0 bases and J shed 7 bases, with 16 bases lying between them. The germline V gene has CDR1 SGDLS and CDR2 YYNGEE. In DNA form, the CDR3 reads TGTGCCAGCAGCGTAGGTTCAGGTGACCCGGGTGGCTACACCTTC. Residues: CASSVGSGDPGGYTF. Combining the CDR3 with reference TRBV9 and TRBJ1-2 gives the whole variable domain DSGVTQTPKHLITATGQRVTLRCSPRSGDLSVYWYQQSLDQGLQFLIQYYNGEERAKGNILERFSAQQFPDLHSELNLSSLELGDSALYFCASSVGSGDPGGYTFGSGTRLTVV.